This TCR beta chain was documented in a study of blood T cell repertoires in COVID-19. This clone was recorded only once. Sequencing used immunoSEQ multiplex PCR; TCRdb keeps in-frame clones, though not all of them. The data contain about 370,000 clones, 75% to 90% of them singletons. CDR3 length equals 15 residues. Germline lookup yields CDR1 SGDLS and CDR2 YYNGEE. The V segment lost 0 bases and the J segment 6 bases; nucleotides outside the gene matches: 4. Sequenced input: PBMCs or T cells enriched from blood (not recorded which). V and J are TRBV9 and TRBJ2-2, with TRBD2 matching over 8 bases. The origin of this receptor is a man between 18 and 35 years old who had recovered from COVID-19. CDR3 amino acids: CASSVAGGIAGELFF. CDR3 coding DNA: TGTGCCAGCAGCGTAGCGGGGGGGATTGCCGGGGAGCTGTTTTTT.